This T cell receptor beta chain was captured in a study of T cell repertoires in cytomegalovirus infection. Study-level information: Carrying CMV and the relevant HLA type showed in public TCR beta signatures. Study-level results: HLA-C-restricted CMV-specific TCR beta clonotypes prevailed in the ex vivo response. Cumulative public TCR beta family frequency identified carriers of CMV plus the relevant HLA.

This CDR3 is 14 amino acids long. J lost 2 bases, V lost 3 bases, and 2 bases had no gene match. Germline lookup yields CDR1 SQVTM and CDR2 ANQGSEA. This clonotype was seen only a few times. Its antigen is currently unknown. Each CDR3 protein gets one entry after TCRdb re-called the reads with MiXCR. The sample holds roughly 250,000 distinct CDR3 sequences, around 12% seen once. The genes are TRBV29-1 and TRBJ1-3, with 9 bases identical to TRBD1. This TCR was recovered from a human donor in good health (CMV status not recorded). Some clones in this sample may be carry-over from other donors' samples. Sequenced material: PBMCs. The CDR3 DNA follows: TGCAGCGTTGATGGGACAGGGACTGGAAACACCATATATTTT. Protein: CSVDGTGTGNTIYF.